A selection of T cell receptor beta chains follows, all from one sample in a study of T cells in Graves' hyperthyroidism and ophthalmopathy. TCRdb called the multiplex PCR reads again in MiXCR, with one record for every CDR3 protein. Of some 570,000 distinct CDR3 sequences in the sample, 13% to 15% were seen once. The material sequenced was blood. These receptors were collected from a woman younger than 30 with Graves' ophthalmopathy. Both conserved end residues are part of each CDR3. A D gene is named only where the DNA matches it firmly. Rows may omit the clone size; those that give it use once, few, many or a size class.

TRBV11-2,few,.,TRBJ2-7,CASSLEAGYTYEQYF,TGTGCCAGCAGCTTGGAGGCGGGCTACACCTACGAGCAGTACTTC
TRBV5-1,many,.,TRBJ1-1,CASSLVGGDTEAFF,TGCGCCAGCAGCTTGGTGGGAGGGGACACTGAAGCTTTCTTT
TRBV30,many,.,TRBJ1-2,CAWSVVVNYGYTF,TGTGCCTGGAGTGTGGTGGTCAACTATGGCTACACCTTC
TRBV15,few,.,TRBJ2-7,CATSGERFRPYEQYF,TGTGCCACCAGCGGGGAGCGTTTCCGCCCTTACGAGCAGTACTTC
TRBV24-1,many,.,TRBJ1-2,CATSDLLNGYTF,TGTGCCACCAGTGATTTGCTTAATGGCTACACCTTC
TRBV27,many,.,TRBJ1-5,CASSLLAGRVNSNQPQHF,TGTGCCAGCAGTTTATTAGCAGGGCGAGTAAATAGCAATCAGCCCCAGCATTTT
TRBV7-2,many,.,TRBJ2-2,CASSLVGSTGELFF,TGTGCCAGCAGCTTAGTAGGGAGCACCGGGGAGCTGTTTTTT
TRBV27,many,TRBD1,TRBJ1-6,CASRQPGTGIYNSPLHF,TGTGCCAGCAGGCAACCCGGGACAGGGATCTATAATTCACCCCTCCACTTT
TRBV7-6,.,.,TRBJ1-1,CASSSALGLGYTEAFF,TGTGCCAGCAGCTCCGCCCTTGGTCTGGGGTACACTGAAGCTTTCTTT
TRBV7-6,.,.,TRBJ2-7,CASSTLPSDAYEQYF,TGTGCCAGCAGCACCCTCCCTAGCGATGCCTACGAGCAGTACTTC
TRBV28,many,.,TRBJ2-5,CASSSPRDTLPQYF,TGTGCCAGCAGCTCCCCTCGGGACACGCTGCCCCAGTACTTC
TRBV9,.,TRBD2,TRBJ2-1,CASSVAGGASGTYNEQFF,TGTGCCAGCAGCGTAGCCGGGGGGGCTAGCGGAACCTACAATGAGCAGTTCTTC
TRBV28,many,.,TRBJ2-5,CASSGSGPYQETQYF,TGTGCCAGCAGTGGAAGCGGACCATACCAAGAGACCCAGTACTTC
TRBV6-2/TRBV6-3,few,.,TRBJ1-5,CASSYSSGLDYQPQHF,TGTGCCAGCAGTTACTCGTCCGGACTTGATTATCAGCCCCAGCATTTT
TRBV24-1,few,TRBD2,TRBJ2-5,CATSDAQGTGGSETQYF,TGTGCCACCAGTGACGCTCAAGGGACGGGGGGATCAGAGACCCAGTACTTC
TRBV2,many,.,TRBJ1-2,CASSEWDNYGYTF,TGTGCCAGCAGTGAATGGGACAACTATGGCTACACCTTC
TRBV2,many,TRBD1,TRBJ2-7,CATADRGSGPYEQYF,TGTGCCACCGCTGACAGGGGTAGCGGTCCCTACGAGCAGTACTTC
TRBV7-6,.,.,TRBJ2-3,CASSLGALEGRTDTQYF,TGTGCCAGCAGCTTAGGGGCGCTAGAGGGGAGGACAGATACGCAGTATTTT
TRBV2,.,.,TRBJ2-5,CASSEGQGQETQCF,TGTGCCAGCAGTGAAGGCCAGGGTCAAGAGACCCAGTGCTTC
TRBV7-6,many,.,TRBJ2-7,CASSLAAGNGHEQYF,TGTGCCAGCAGCTTAGCTGCAGGGAACGGCCACGAGCAGTACTTC
TRBV20-1,many,TRBD2,TRBJ2-3,CSASVGTRTDTQYF,TGCAGTGCTAGTGTCGGGACTAGAACAGATACGCAGTATTTT
TRBV20-1,many,.,TRBJ2-5,CSARQDNQGTQYF,TGCAGTGCTAGACAGGACAACCAGGGGACCCAGTACTTC
TRBV19,.,TRBD1,TRBJ2-3,CASTKGTGFTDTQYF,TGTGCCAGTACCAAGGGGACAGGGTTCACAGATACGCAGTATTTT
TRBV5-6,few,TRBD1,TRBJ1-2,CASILEGRGLGYTF,TGTGCCAGCATCCTGGAGGGCAGGGGGCTTGGCTACACCTTC
TRBV4-1,few,TRBD2,TRBJ2-4,CASSQGVTSGAKNIQYF,TGCGCCAGCAGCCAGGGGGTGACTAGCGGAGCCAAAAACATTCAGTACTTC
TRBV3-1,many,.,TRBJ1-4,CASSQGTVGEKLFF,TGTGCCAGCAGCCAAGGAACAGTGGGTGAAAAACTGTTTTTT
TRBV20-1,few,.,TRBJ1-1,CSARVKWARDTEAFF,TGCAGTGCTAGAGTCAAATGGGCCCGTGACACTGAAGCTTTCTTT
TRBV6-1,.,TRBD1,TRBJ2-6,CASTPDRGAFGANVLTF,TGTGCCAGCACCCCGGACAGGGGGGCCTTCGGGGCCAACGTCCTGACTTTC
TRBV19,few,TRBD1,TRBJ1-2,CASSTVPGQGDYGYTF,TGTGCCAGTAGTACCGTCCCGGGACAGGGGGACTATGGCTACACCTTC
TRBV18,.,TRBD2,TRBJ2-5,CASSLLAGFEETQYF,TGTGCCAGCTCACTCCTAGCGGGATTTGAAGAGACCCAGTACTTC
TRBV3-1,many,.,TRBJ2-7,CASSPPIADIYEQYF,TGTGCCAGCAGCCCCCCAATAGCGGATATTTACGAGCAGTACTTC
TRBV27,.,TRBD1,TRBJ2-1,CASSWDRYNEQFF,TGTGCCAGCAGTTGGGACAGATACAATGAGCAGTTCTTC
TRBV14,.,TRBD1,TRBJ2-2,CASSLFSPENDPGQTNTGELFF,TGTGCCAGCAGCCTTTTTTCCCCCGAGAACGACCCGGGACAGACAAACACCGGGGAGCTGTTTTTT
TRBV28,many,.,TRBJ1-6,CASSPRWNPGDNSPLHF,TGTGCCAGCAGTCCACGGTGGAACCCGGGGGATAATTCACCCCTCCACTTT
TRBV28,.,TRBD2,TRBJ2-2,CASSLWTSGSPTNTGELFF,TGTGCCAGCAGTTTGTGGACTAGCGGGAGTCCCACGAACACCGGGGAGCTGTTTTTT
TRBV2,many,.,TRBJ2-5,CASSGQLQETQYF,TGTGCCAGCAGTGGACAGCTCCAAGAGACCCAGTACTTC
TRBV9,few,TRBD1,TRBJ1-3,CASSVDPGQGSSGNTIYF,TGTGCCAGCAGCGTAGATCCCGGACAGGGTAGCTCTGGAAACACCATATATTTT
TRBV7-8,many,TRBD1,TRBJ2-7,CASSSTGSSEQYF,TGTGCCAGCAGTTCGACAGGGTCATCCGAGCAGTACTTC
TRBV11-2,many,TRBD1,TRBJ2-3,CASSLGDSRTDTQYF,TGTGCCAGCAGCTTAGGGGACAGCCGCACAGATACGCAGTATTTT
TRBV28,.,TRBD1,TRBJ2-7,CASRQGDSVYEQYF,TGTGCCAGCAGACAAGGGGACAGTGTCTACGAGCAGTACTTC
TRBV11-2,many,TRBD2,TRBJ2-7,CASSQTTSGYEQYF,TGTGCCAGCAGCCAGACGACTAGCGGCTACGAGCAGTACTTC
TRBV28,many,.,TRBJ2-7,CASSEGTLSYEQYF,TGTGCCAGCTCCGAAGGGACGCTTTCCTACGAGCAGTACTTC
TRBV19,.,.,TRBJ1-5,CASSIGPKGNQPQHF,TGTGCCAGTAGTATTGGTCCTAAGGGAAATCAGCCCCAGCATTTT
TRBV7-9,many,TRBD1,TRBJ2-3,CASSRDRGGADTQYF,TGTGCCAGCAGCAGGGACAGGGGAGGAGCAGATACGCAGTATTTT
TRBV28,many,TRBD1,TRBJ1-1,CASSLRRTGLTEAFF,TGTGCCAGCAGTTTACGGCGGACAGGATTGACTGAAGCTTTCTTT
TRBV6-1,many,.,TRBJ2-3,CASSEALGAIGTDTQYF,TGTGCCAGCAGTGAAGCGCTTGGGGCAATCGGTACAGATACGCAGTATTTT
TRBV27,many,TRBD1,TRBJ1-6,CASGSRDRGPLALHF,TGTGCCAGCGGGTCCCGGGACAGGGGGCCTTTAGCCCTCCACTTT
TRBV19,few,TRBD1,TRBJ2-7,CASSHSGTGHYEQYF,TGTGCCAGTAGTCACTCCGGGACAGGACACTACGAGCAGTACTTC
TRBV19,.,.,TRBJ1-4,CASSPVAQGINEKLFF,TGTGCCAGTAGTCCCGTTGCACAGGGCATTAATGAAAAACTGTTTTTT
TRBV9,few,TRBD1,TRBJ1-5,CASSWSGGFNQPQHF,TGTGCCAGCAGCTGGTCAGGGGGATTCAATCAGCCCCAGCATTTT